This entry lists 9 T cell receptor beta chains sequenced from one sample in a study of vaccination effects on CD4 cells after COVID-19. The protocol was immunoSEQ multiplex PCR, while the TCRdb copy is restricted to in-frame clones and leaves out a portion. The table has 7,500 to 10,000 clones, about 75% seen once. The culture ran for nine to eleven days, and then CD4+ T cells were isolated. Each person got two doses of an mRNA SARS-CoV-2 vaccine, BNT162b2 or mRNA-1273. Their specific antigens are unknown. This specimen was CD4+ T cells from PBMCs cultured without peptide, taken after COVID-19 vaccination. The source of these receptors is a human donor who received a COVID-19 vaccine.

In its sample, this clone was seen a few times. The rearrangement links TRBV5-5 to TRBJ1-3; TRBD1 might be the D (6 bases). This CDR3 has 16 residues. Germline V gene lookup returns CDR1 SGHKS and CDR2 YYEKEE (reference sequence). The V end lost 3 bases, the J end lost 2 bases, and 15 bases lay between the germline ends. CDR3 sequence reads: CASSWEQGRAGNTIYF. The CDR3 region has the DNA TGTGCCAGCAGCTGGGAACAGGGAAGAGCTGGAAACACCATATATTTT.

This chain links TRBV18 with TRBJ1-5, with 8 bases fitting TRBD1. The germline V gene has CDR1 KGHSH and CDR2 LQKENI. V gave up 5 bases and J gave up 2 bases; unmatched junction bases: 2. This CDR3 comprises 14 residues. The CDR3, as DNA: TGTGCCAGCTCATCGGGACAGGGCAATCAGCCCCAGCATTTT. Translation: CASSSGQGNQPQHF.

V is TRBV2 and J is TRBJ2-1, with 9 bases fitting TRBD2. The germline gives CDR1 SNHLY, CDR2 FYNNEI. The CDR3 is 17 amino acids. V lost 5 bases to trimming and J lost 3 bases; unmatched junction nucleotides: 11. In DNA form, the CDR3 reads TGTGCCAGCAGTCCGCTCTCGGGACTAGCCCTCTACAATGAGCAGTTCTTC. Translating gives CASSPLSGLALYNEQFF. Full variable domain (missing parts from reference TRBV2 and TRBJ2-1): EPEVTQTPSHQVTQMGQEVILRCVPISNHLYFYWYRQILGQKVEFLVSFYNNEISEKSEIFDDQFSVERPDGSNFTLKIRSTKLEDSAMYFCASSPLSGLALYNEQFFGPGTRLTVL.

The gene calls are TRBV3-1 (or the pseudogene TRBV3-2) and TRBJ1-2; 10 positions match TRBD1. The CDR3 is 14 amino acids. Germline V CDR1 and CDR2: LGHDT, YNNKEL (reference sequence). J gave up 7 bases and V 6 bases, and 8 bases lay outside the gene matches. The chain's CDR3 is CASSQDRGISGYTF. The DNA of the CDR3 is TGTGCCAGCAGTCAGGACAGGGGGATAAGTGGCTACACCTTC.

This chain uses TRBV18 with TRBJ2-1; maybe TRBD1 (5 bases). Germline V gene sequence: CDR1 KGHSH, CDR2 LQKENI. The V gene lost 2 bases and the J gene lost 8 bases, with 16 bases spanning the gap. This CDR3 contains 15 residues. The CDR3 spells CASSPGQGIGDEQFF. The CDR3 bases are TGTGCCAGCTCACCAGGGCAGGGAATCGGCGATGAGCAGTTCTTC.

The chain has TRBV30 and TRBJ2-3; tentative D call: TRBD2 (5 bases). The CDR3 loop spans 14 amino acids. Trimming took off 2 bases at V and 2 bases at J, with 11 bases between the two ends. CDR1 is GTSNPN and CDR2 is SVGIG in the germline V gene (reference sequence). CDR3 region: CAWSSGESTDTQYF. In DNA form, the CDR3 reads TGTGCCTGGAGTTCCGGGGAATCCACAGATACGCAGTATTTT.

The genes are TRBV2 and TRBJ2-1; D gene unclear. Trimming removed 3 bases from V and 2 bases from J, with 5 bases in between. The CDR3 covers 13 residues. The germline V gene has CDR1 SNHLY and CDR2 FYNNEI. CDR3 in amino acids: CASSDATYNEQFF. Written as DNA, the CDR3 is TGTGCCAGCAGTGATGCTACCTACAATGAGCAGTTCTTC.

This clone was counted only a few times. One junction end disagrees with the germline gene, perhaps due to a read error. This rearrangement joins TRBV3-1 (or the pseudogene TRBV3-2) to TRBJ1-1; D not resolved. Germline V gene sequence: CDR1 LGHDT, CDR2 YNNKEL (reference sequence). This CDR3 is built from 13 residues. CDR3 sequence: CASGHSLDTEAFF. The CDR3 nucleotides read TGTGCCAGCGGCCACTCCCTAGACACTGAAGCTTTCTTT.

This clone was detected only a few times. The chain combines TRBV3-1 (or the pseudogene TRBV3-2) with TRBJ2-1; 13 nucleotides align to TRBD2. The J segment lost 4 bases and the V segment lost 4 bases, leaving 4 bases of the junction unmatched. Germline V CDR1 and CDR2: LGHDT, YNNKEL (reference sequence). The CDR3 has 16 amino acids. The CDR3 sequence is CASSRGLAGTYNEQFF. CDR3 nucleotides: TGTGCCAGCAGCCGGGGACTAGCGGGGACATACAATGAGCAGTTCTTC.